The T cell receptor beta chain described here comes from a study of T cell responses to AZD1222 COVID-19 vaccine. Study-wide background: Some second doses came at about 4 weeks and others at about 12 weeks; these were pooled.

From germline, CDR1 is SGHRS and CDR2 YFSETQ. The CDR3 has 15 residues. J was trimmed by 7 bases and V by 5 bases; bases with no gene match: 6. This table comes from immunoSEQ multiplex PCR, and its TCRdb copy is limited to in-frame clones, with some not included. Here the sample spans more than 95,000 clones, 88% being singletons. Worth noting for this clone: Antigen specificity is unknown.

Study conclusions and caveats: Most donors were white British, females outnumbered males, and clonal diversity was possibly underestimated. Researchers report vaccine-associated CD4 TCRs spanning spike, with dominance at 160-218 and 743-854.

This clonotype was obtained from an adult in good health. This sample comprised peripheral blood, obtained on day 0 of AZD1222 vaccination. The chain has TRBV5-1 and TRBJ1-6, with 10 bases aligning to TRBD1. CDR3 bases: TGCGCCAGCAGTCCCGGGACAGGGGCAAATTCACCCCTCCACTTT. Protein: CASSPGTGANSPLHF.